Sequencing of this T cell receptor beta chain was carried out in a study of cytomegalovirus exposure and HLA in healthy donors. Background on the study: Prior work identified some 120 million unique TCR beta sequences in some 200 million T cells. Around 85 million unique TCR sequences came from HLA-typed donors in an early release.

Turning to this clone: Its antigen is still unknown.

In the PCR, 60 Vbeta and 13 Jbeta primers were used. Generated by immunoSEQ multiplex PCR, the TCRdb table keeps only in-frame clones and is missing some. The sample records tens of thousands of clones, about four fifths being singletons. The study's findings and limits: Overall, approximately 150 TCR beta chains were annotated as cytomegalovirus-associated.

The origin of this receptor is a woman aged 40 to 55 in good health and CMV-seronegative. The sequenced sample consisted of PBMCs.

CDR3 region: CAWSVGRGRNQPQHF. As DNA, the CDR3 is TGTGCCTGGAGTGTGGGCAGGGGCCGCAATCAGCCCCAGCATTTT. The rearrangement joins TRBV30 to TRBJ1-5, with D maybe TRBD1 (6 bases). Between the trimmed V and J ends, which lost 0 bases and 2 bases, there was a span of 11 bases. This CDR3 has 15 amino acids. CDR1 and CDR2 from the germline V gene are GTSNPN and SVGIG (reference sequence).